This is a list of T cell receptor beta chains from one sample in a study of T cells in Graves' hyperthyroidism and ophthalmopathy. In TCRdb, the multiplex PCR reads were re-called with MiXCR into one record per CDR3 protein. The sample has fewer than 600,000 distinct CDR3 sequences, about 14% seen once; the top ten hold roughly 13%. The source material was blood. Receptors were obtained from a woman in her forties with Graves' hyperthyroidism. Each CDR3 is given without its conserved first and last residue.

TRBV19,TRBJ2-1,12,ASSKDSSYNEQF
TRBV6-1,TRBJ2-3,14,ARDLEWEGGTDTQY
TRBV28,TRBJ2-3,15,ASSPSPGFLDTDTQY
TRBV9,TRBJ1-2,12,ASSVAGLPRGYT
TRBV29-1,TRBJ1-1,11,SVEVPTNTEAF
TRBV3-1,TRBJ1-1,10,ASSRSRRETF
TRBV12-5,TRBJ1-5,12,ASAEEGGNQPQH
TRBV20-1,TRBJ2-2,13,SVLPGATNTGELF
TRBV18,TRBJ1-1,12,ASSPGAVNTEAF
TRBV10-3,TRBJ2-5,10,AISRRQETQY
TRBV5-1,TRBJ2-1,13,ASSLSRTAYDEQF
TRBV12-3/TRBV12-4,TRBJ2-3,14,ASSLGAGEGSDTQY
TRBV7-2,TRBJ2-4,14,ASSLASGSGSGIQY
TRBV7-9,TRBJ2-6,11,ASSLGRANVLT
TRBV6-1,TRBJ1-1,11,ASSEVWGTEAF
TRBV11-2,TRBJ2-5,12,ASSTPHGIGTQY
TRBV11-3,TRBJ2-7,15,ASSSGGTGGRSNEQY
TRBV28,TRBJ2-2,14,ASSPLGLAGDGELF
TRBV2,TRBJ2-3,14,ASSEDPGGSTDTQY
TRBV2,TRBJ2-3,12,ASSEEVSVDTQY
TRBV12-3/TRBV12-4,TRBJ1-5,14,ASSLSGGEGNQPQH
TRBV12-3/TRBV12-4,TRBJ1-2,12,ASRRQGRLYGYT
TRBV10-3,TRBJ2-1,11,AISETVWDEQF
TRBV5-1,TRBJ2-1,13,ASSLVTAKSNEQF
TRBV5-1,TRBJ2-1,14,ASSLSASGGNNEQF
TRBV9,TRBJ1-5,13,ASSDTGSPHQPQH